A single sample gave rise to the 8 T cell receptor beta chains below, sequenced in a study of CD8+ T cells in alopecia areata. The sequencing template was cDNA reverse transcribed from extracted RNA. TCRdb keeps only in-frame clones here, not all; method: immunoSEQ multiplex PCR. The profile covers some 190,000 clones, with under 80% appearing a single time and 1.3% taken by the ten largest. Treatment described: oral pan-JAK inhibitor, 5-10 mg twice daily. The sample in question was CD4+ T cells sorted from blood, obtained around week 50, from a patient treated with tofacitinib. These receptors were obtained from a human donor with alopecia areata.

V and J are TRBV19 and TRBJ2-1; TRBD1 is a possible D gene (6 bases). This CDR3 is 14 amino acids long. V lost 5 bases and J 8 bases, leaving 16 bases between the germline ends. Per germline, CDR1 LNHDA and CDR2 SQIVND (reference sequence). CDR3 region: CASSSLIRGHEQFF. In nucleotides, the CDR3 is TGTGCCAGTAGTTCCCTAATCAGGGGTCATGAGCAGTTCTTC.

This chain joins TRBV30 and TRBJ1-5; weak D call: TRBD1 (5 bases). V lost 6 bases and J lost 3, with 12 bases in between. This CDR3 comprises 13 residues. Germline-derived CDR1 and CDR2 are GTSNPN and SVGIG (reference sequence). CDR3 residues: CACQGSDNQPQHF. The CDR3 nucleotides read TGTGCCTGCCAGGGCTCCGACAATCAGCCCCAGCATTTT.

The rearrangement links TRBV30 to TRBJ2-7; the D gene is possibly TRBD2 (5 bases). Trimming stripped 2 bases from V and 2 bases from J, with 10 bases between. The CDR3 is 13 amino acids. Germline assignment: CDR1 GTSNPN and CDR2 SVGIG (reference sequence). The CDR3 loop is CAWSLRGPYEQYF. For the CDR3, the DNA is TGTGCCTGGAGTTTACGAGGGCCCTACGAGCAGTACTTC.

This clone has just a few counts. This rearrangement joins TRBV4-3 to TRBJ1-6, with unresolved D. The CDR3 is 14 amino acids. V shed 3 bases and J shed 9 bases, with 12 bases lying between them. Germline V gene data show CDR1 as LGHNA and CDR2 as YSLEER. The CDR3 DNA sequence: TGCGCCAGCAGCCAGGGTGGTCGCGGTTCACCCCTCCACTTT. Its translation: CASSQGGRGSPLHF.

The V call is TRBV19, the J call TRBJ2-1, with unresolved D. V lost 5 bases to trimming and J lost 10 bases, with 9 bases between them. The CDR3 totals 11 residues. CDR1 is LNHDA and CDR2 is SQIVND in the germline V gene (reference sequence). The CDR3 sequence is CASSVKREQFF. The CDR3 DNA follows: TGTGCCAGTAGTGTTAAGAGAGAGCAGTTCTTC.

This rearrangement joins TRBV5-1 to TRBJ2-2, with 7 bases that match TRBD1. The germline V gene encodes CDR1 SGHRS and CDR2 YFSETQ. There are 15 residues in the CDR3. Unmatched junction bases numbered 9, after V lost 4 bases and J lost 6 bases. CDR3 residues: CASSLRTGEAGELFF. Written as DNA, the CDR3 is TGCGCCAGCAGCCTCCGGACAGGAGAGGCCGGGGAGCTGTTTTTT.

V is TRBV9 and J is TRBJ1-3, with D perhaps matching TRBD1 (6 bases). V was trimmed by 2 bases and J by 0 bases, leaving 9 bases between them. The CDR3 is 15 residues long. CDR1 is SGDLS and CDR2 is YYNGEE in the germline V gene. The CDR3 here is CASSVDRISGNTIYF. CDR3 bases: TGTGCCAGCAGCGTGGACAGAATCTCTGGAAACACCATATATTTT.

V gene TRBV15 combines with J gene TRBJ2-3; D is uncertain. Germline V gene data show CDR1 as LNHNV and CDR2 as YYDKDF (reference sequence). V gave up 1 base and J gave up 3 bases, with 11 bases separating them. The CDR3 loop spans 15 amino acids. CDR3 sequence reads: CATSRAVDRTDTQYF. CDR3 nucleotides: TGTGCCACCAGCAGAGCGGTCGACCGGACAGATACGCAGTATTTT.